The present entry profiles one T cell receptor (beta chain) with its context. This clone was counted a single time. Its antigen is unknown. Base-call qualities are not available, and no considerably larger clone is one nucleotide away. This specimen belongs to a study of shared T cell receptors in the human thymus (TCRdb year 2021). A note on the overall study: The study investigated the way shared, self-reactive T-cell receptor alpha chains are produced in the human thymus.

The germline V gene (reference sequence) gives CDR1 as GTSNPN and CDR2 as SVGIG. V sheds 2 bases and J sheds 5 bases, leaving 15 bases between their ends. The CDR3 spans 14 residues, from the cysteine through the phenylalanine. The sequence is cut down to CDR3 DNA, 42 bases in frame from base 1. Libraries were constructed by the immunoSEQ multiplex PCR assay. In its TCRdb copy, this immuneACCESS table keeps in-frame sequences only and misses some clones. Where compared with another copy, unresolved V genes explain less than half of these, and the others have no known cause. This sample comprises 540,000 or so clones, around 78% of them detected only once. Of the sample, less than 0.015% falls within the top ten clones. These same records also appear under a second study, on human thymus T cells. Drawing on the second study: Donors were immunologically healthy infants undergoing open corrective cardiac surgery for congenital heart defects in Finland. Thymus tissue was collected as surgical resects that were removed during corrective cardiac surgery. Both the thymic and the peripheral blood repertoires appeared to show biased V and J gene segment usage. The related research reported highly overlapping thymic TCR repertoires among unrelated individuals. The study described the TCR alpha and beta repertoires in roughly 8 infant thymus samples and four matching peripheral blood samples. Donor ages ranging from about 7 to 250 days were recorded, and more than 5 male and a couple of female infants were included in the cohort. Thymocytes were released mechanically from tissue and stored at -70 °C as pellets of roughly 9-31 million cells. A QIAsymphony instrument was used to extract genomic DNA from the frozen cell pellets. The immunoSEQ multiplex PCR assay was used to amplify the TCRB and TCRAD loci from a standardized amount of quality-controlled genomic DNA. The amplicons spanned the V(D)J region and were long enough to cover the CDR3 and allow V and J genes to be identified. The amplicons were sequenced on an Illumina platform via the commercial immunoSEQ service. Primer bias and sequencing errors were corrected as previously described, and TCRAD and TCRB were defined on the basis of the IMGT database. immunoSEQ Analyzer 3.0 and VDJTools were used for repertoire analysis, which covered basic statistics, V/J segment usage, diversity estimates, rarefaction and pairwise overlap. Diversity was estimated using the Chao1, ChaoE, Efron-Thisted, Shannon and inverse Simpson indices, and was also estimated on datasets down-sampled to the size of the smallest sample. Repertoire overlap was determined by strict matching of CDR3 nucleotide sequence, V gene and J gene, and Jaccard-based multidimensional scaling clustering was applied. On average, thymus samples gave around 810,000 unique TCRB clonotypes, whereas blood samples gave about 84,000.

The receptor comes from a boy younger than two with a congenital heart defect. Donor details come from another sample of the same person, matched by shared clones. The chain is encoded by TRBV30 joined to TRBJ2-5; the D gene is perhaps TRBD2, on 5 matching bases. The sample consisted of thymocytes. The CDR3 protein: CAWSLVHPGETQYF. The sequenced DNA: TGTGCCTGGAGTCTTGTTCACCCGGGGGAGACCCAGTACTTC.